The text below deals with one T cell receptor (beta chain). The clone's antigen remains unknown. Qualities for individual bases were not recorded, and no much larger clone is one base off. At the junction V is shortened by 3 bases and J by 0 bases; bases outside the gene matches: 2. CDR1 and CDR2 are drawn from the germline V gene: LGHNA, YSLEER. The CDR3, cysteine through phenylalanine, is 15 amino acids long. The DNA shown is the 45-base CDR3, in frame from base 1. This sample was included in a study of OX40 agonist ivuxolimab in advanced cancers. At the level of the whole study: Ivuxolimab was an agonistic, fully human IgG2 monoclonal antibody directed against OX40 (CD134), a costimulatory receptor. Intravenous ivuxolimab was administered to patients every 2 weeks at six dose levels: 0.01, 0.1, 0.3, 1.5, 3 and 10 mg/kg. Of the approximately 50 dose-escalation patients, hepatocellular carcinoma was present in around 20, melanoma in roughly 15, renal cell carcinoma in 9 and head and neck cancer in 9. In the dose-escalation cohort, 82.7% of patients were male, and the mean age was around 60 years, with a range of about 23 to 90. Patients were allowed to have had prior anti-PD-1, anti-PD-L1 or anti-CTLA-4 therapy, and around two fifths of the dose-escalation patients had been treated with checkpoint inhibitors. Partial responses occurred in three dose-escalation patients: two with cutaneous melanoma and one with hepatocellular carcinoma. Peripheral TCRbeta sequencing was intended to test whether TCR sequence diversity was altered and clonal T-cell expansion was caused by ivuxolimab. The paper covers the monotherapy dose-escalation part of the phase I ivuxolimab trial, which included N of about 50 patients.

Patients with autoimmune disease history or receiving systemic immunosuppression were excluded from the trial. Peripheral blood for TCR sequencing was collected from all dose cohorts at baseline, on cycle 4 day 1, and on cycle 7 day 1. Samples were obtained from an open-label, multicenter, first-in-human phase I dose-escalation trial of ivuxolimab. Adults with locally advanced or metastatic head and neck squamous cell, hepatocellular, melanoma or renal cell carcinoma were enrolled in the trial. CD4+ and CD8+ T cells were sorted separately from peripheral blood before TCR sequencing. Paper-wide results and their limitations: At doses from 0.1 to 3.0 mg/kg, clonal expansion was seen in both CD4+ and CD8+ blood T cells between baseline and week 6. After ivuxolimab, CD8+ T cells had more expanded clones than CD4+ T cells on average. Low levels of normalized T-cell clonal expansion were also seen in some patients who did not respond. The antigen specificity of the peripheral T cells that underwent clonal expansion was not determined. In the 0.1-3.0 mg/kg groups, partial responders were among the patients with the lowest normalized peripheral clonal expansion, particularly in CD8+ T cells.

Genomic DNA was extracted from sorted cells for sequencing of the TCRbeta CDR3 region. The immunoSEQ Assay was used to sequence the TCRbeta CDR3 regions. Not all clones reach the TCRdb copy of this immuneACCESS table, which keeps in-frame sequences only. Checked studies attribute under half of the gap to unresolved V genes and leave the rest unexplained. A total of about 92,000 clones appear in this sample, less than 85% of them only once. The ten largest clones take up roughly 5.8% of the sample. This clonotype was obtained from an adult with an advanced solid tumor such as melanoma, head and neck, liver or kidney cancer. Recombination connected TRBV4-3 to TRBJ1-5; TRBD1 fits 7 bases in the junction. The sequencing here drew on CD4+ or CD8+ T cells sorted from blood, taken in a trial of the OX40 agonist ivuxolimab. The DNA reads as follows: TGCGCCAGCAGCCAGGGACAGCATAGCAATCAGCCCCAGCATTTT. The resulting protein is CASSQGQHSNQPQHF.